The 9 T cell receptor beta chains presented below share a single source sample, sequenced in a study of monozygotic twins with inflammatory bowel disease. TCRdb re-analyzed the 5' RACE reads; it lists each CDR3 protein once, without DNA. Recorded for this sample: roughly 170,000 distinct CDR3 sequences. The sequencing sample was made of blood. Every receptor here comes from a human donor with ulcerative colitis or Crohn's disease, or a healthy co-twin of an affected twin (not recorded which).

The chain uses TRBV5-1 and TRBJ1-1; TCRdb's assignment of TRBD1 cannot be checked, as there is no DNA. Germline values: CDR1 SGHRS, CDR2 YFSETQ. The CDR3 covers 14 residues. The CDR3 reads CASGGGQKLTEAFF.

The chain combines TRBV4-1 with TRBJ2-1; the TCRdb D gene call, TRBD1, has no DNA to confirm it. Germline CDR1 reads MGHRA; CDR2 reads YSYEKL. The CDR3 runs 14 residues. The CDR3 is CASSQTGTQNEQFF.

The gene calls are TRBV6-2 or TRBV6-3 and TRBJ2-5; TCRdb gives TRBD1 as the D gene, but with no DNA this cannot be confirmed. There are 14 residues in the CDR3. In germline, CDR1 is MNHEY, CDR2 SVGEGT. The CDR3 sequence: CASNDRSGEETQYF.

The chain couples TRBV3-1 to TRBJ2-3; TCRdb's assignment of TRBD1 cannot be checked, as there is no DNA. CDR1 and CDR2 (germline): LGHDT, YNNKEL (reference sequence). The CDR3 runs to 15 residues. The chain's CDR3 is CASSPPAGQTDTQYF.

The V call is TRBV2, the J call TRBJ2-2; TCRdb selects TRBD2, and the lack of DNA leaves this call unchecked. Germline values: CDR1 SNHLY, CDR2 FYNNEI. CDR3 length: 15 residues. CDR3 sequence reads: CASKIGSTNTGELFF.

The CDR3 sequence is CSARDGSYSNQPQHF. This chain uses TRBV20-1 with TRBJ1-5. CDR3 length equals 15 residues. Germline CDR1 reads DFQATT; CDR2 reads SNEGSKA (reference sequence).

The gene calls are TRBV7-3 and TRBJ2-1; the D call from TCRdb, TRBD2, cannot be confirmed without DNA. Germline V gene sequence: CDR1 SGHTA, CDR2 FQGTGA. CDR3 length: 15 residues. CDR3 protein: CASSMGLAGNNEQFF.

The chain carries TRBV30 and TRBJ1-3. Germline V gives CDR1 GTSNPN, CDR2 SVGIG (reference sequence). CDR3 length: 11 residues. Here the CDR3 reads CAWRTANTIYF.

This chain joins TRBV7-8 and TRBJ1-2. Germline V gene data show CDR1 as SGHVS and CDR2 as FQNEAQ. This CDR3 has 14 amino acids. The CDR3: CASSLRGSGYGYTF.